The 30 T cell receptor beta chains below all came from one sample that was sequenced in a study of blood T cell repertoires in COVID-19. The repertoire was sequenced with immunoSEQ multiplex PCR; TCRdb's copy has only in-frame clones and lacks some. The sample lists 200,000 to 250,000 clones, 80% to 85% seen once, with 6.8% in the top ten. Sequenced sample: PBMCs or T cells enriched from blood (not recorded which). The receptors were gathered from a woman aged 40 to 49 who had recovered from COVID-19.

V usage is TRBV2 and J usage is TRBJ1-2; tentatively, D is TRBD1 (5 bases). Germline-derived CDR1 and CDR2 are SNHLY and FYNNEI. There are 13 residues in the CDR3. V lost 11 bases and J 4 bases, leaving 17 bases between the germline ends. The CDR3 here is CASALGDGYGYTF. CDR3 in DNA: TGTGCCTCCGCGTTAGGGGATGGCTATGGCTACACCTTC.

This clone was counted a single time. The chain couples TRBV2 to TRBJ2-3; D perhaps matches TRBD2 (6 bases). V lost 4 bases and J lost 4, with 9 bases in between. Germline values: CDR1 SNHLY, CDR2 FYNNEI. This CDR3 is 13 amino acids long. CDR3 residues: CASSAGVADTQYF. Here the CDR3 DNA reads TGTGCCAGCAGTGCGGGAGTGGCAGATACGCAGTATTTT.

The chain employs TRBV19 and TRBJ1-5, with D possibly being TRBD1 (5 bases). Germline CDR1 is LNHDA and CDR2 is SQIVND (reference sequence). The CDR3 extends over 13 amino acids. The ends were cut back, 2 bases at V and 7 bases at J, with 9 bases in the middle. The CDR3 DNA reads as TGTGCCAGTAGTATACAGGGTCGCCAGCCCCAGCATTTT. Protein sequence: CASSIQGRQPQHF.

The J gene is TRBJ2-5, the V gene TRBV30, with D perhaps TRBD2 (6 bases). The CDR3 covers 17 residues. The germline V and J ends were trimmed by 1 base and 1 base, with 19 bases remaining between them. Germline assignment: CDR1 GTSNPN and CDR2 SVGIG (reference sequence). Here the CDR3 reads CAWSGGTPIVGQETQYF. The CDR3 coding sequence is TGTGCCTGGAGTGGCGGGACCCCGATAGTAGGCCAAGAGACCCAGTACTTC.

This chain joins TRBV5-4 and TRBJ2-1; 10 bases are shared with TRBD1. Germline loops: CDR1 SGHNT, CDR2 YYREEE (reference sequence). The CDR3 length is 15 residues. Trimming at V came to 2 bases and at J to 8 bases, leaving 7 bases not matched to a gene. The CDR3 sequence is CASSFQDRGRDEQFF. The CDR3 nucleotides are TGTGCCAGCAGCTTCCAGGACAGGGGGAGGGATGAGCAGTTCTTC.

This clone was recorded a few times. CDR3 sequence (DNA): TGCGCCAGCAGCTTGGTTGCGGGCGGCTCCTACAATGAGCAGTTCTTC. This encodes CASSLVAGGSYNEQFF. The V gene is TRBV5-1, the J gene TRBJ2-1, with D possibly matching TRBD2 (5 bases). The CDR3 covers 16 residues. Trimming took 0 bases from V and 0 from J, leaving 10 bases between them. Germline assignment: CDR1 SGHRS and CDR2 YFSETQ.

The chain carries TRBV10-3 and TRBJ2-1; TRBD1 agrees at 8 bases. With 11 bases clipped from V and 9 bases from J, the junction kept 15 bases outside the gene matches. The CDR3 length is 14 residues. Germline V gives CDR1 ENHRY, CDR2 SYGVKD. CDR3 residues: CAATRGLQEPEQFF. The DNA for the CDR3 is TGTGCCGCGACCAGGGGGCTCCAGGAGCCTGAGCAGTTCTTC.

DNA for the CDR3: TGTGCCAGCAGCCGACCCGCGACGGGGAACTATGGCTACACCTTC. Its protein product is CASSRPATGNYGYTF. V is TRBV11-2 and J is TRBJ1-2; D not certain. Per germline, CDR1 SGHAT and CDR2 FQNNGV. V dropped 5 bases and J dropped 2 bases, with 15 bases sitting between them. The CDR3 totals 15 residues. Full variable domain (rest looked up from reference TRBV11-2 and TRBJ1-2): EAGVAQSPRYKIIEKRQSVAFWCNPISGHATLYWYQQILGQGPKLLIQFQNNGVVDDSQLPKDRFSAERLKGVDSTLKIQPAKLEDSAVYLCASSRPATGNYGYTFGSGTRLTVV.

This rearrangement joins TRBV12-3 or TRBV12-4 to TRBJ2-7; D gene unclear. V shed 3 bases and J shed 0 bases, with 6 bases lying between them. The CDR3 is 13 residues long. In DNA, the CDR3 is TGTGCCAGCAGTTTTGGTAGCTCCTACGAGCAGTACGTC. It codes for CASSFGSSYEQYV.

This clone was observed once. The chain links TRBV29-1 to TRBJ1-1, with 9 bases matching TRBD1. Trimming at V came to 7 bases and at J to 6 bases, leaving 9 bases not matched to a gene. The CDR3 extends over 13 amino acids. From germline, CDR1 is SQVTM and CDR2 ANQGSEA. This CDR3 reads CSARRDRVAEAFF. The CDR3 bases are TGCAGCGCCCGCCGGGACAGGGTAGCTGAAGCTTTCTTT.

The chain joins TRBV9 to TRBJ2-2, with 13 bases lining up with TRBD2. Germline V gene data show CDR1 as SGDLS and CDR2 as YYNGEE. This CDR3 region has 18 residues. J gave up 5 bases and V 4 bases, and 11 bases lay outside the gene matches. CDR3 residues: CASSLRGTSGIGTGELFF. CDR3 nucleotides: TGTGCCAGCAGCCTCCGGGGGACTAGCGGGATAGGGACCGGGGAGCTGTTTTTT.

The CDR3 is CASSFLVGELFF. Written as DNA, the CDR3 is TGTGCCAGCAGTTTTTTAGTCGGGGAGCTGTTTTTT. This chain links TRBV27 with TRBJ2-2; D gene uncertain. Trimming cost V 3 bases and J 7 bases, with 6 bases left between them. Germline values: CDR1 MNHEY, CDR2 SMNVEV (reference sequence). The CDR3 runs to 12 residues.

CDR3 protein: CASSIGQPYEQYF. The CDR3 DNA is TGTGCCAGTAGTATAGGACAGCCCTACGAGCAGTACTTC. The J gene is TRBJ2-7, the V gene TRBV19; maybe TRBD1 (5 bases). The germline V gene encodes CDR1 LNHDA and CDR2 SQIVND (reference sequence). The germline V and J ends were trimmed by 1 base and 2 bases, with 6 bases remaining between them. This CDR3 region has 13 residues.

This chain links TRBV18 with TRBJ1-1; 9 nucleotides line up with TRBD1. The CDR3 contains 14 residues. Trimming at V came to 6 bases and at J to 2 bases, leaving 4 bases not matched to a gene. The germline CDR1 and CDR2 sequences are KGHSH and LQKENI. CDR3 DNA sequence: TGTGCCAGCTCTCGGGACAGGGCTAACACTGAAGCTTTCTTT. Translating it yields CASSRDRANTEAFF.

The V and J genes are TRBV11-2 and TRBJ1-2, with a weak D call TRBD1 (5 bases). The CDR3 contains 12 residues. The V end lost 5 bases, the J end lost 7 bases, and 11 bases lay between the germline ends. The germline V gene has CDR1 SGHAT and CDR2 FQNNGV. The CDR3 nucleotides read TGTGCCAGCAGCGGAAGGGGACTTGGCTACACCTTC. It specifies CASSGRGLGYTF.

The V gene is TRBV28, the J gene TRBJ1-2; 7 nucleotides line up with TRBD1. This CDR3 is built from 14 residues. Germline V gene data show CDR1 as MDHEN and CDR2 as SYDVKM. V was pared by 2 bases and J by 4 bases, with 4 bases of the junction left unmatched. Written as DNA, the CDR3 is TGTGCCAGCAGTTTAGAGGGGGCCGTCTATGGCTACACCTTC. It yields the protein CASSLEGAVYGYTF.

The CDR3 sequence: CASSQGYSGGLVRDEQFF. The CDR3, as DNA: TGTGCCAGCAGCCAAGGTTATAGCGGTGGACTTGTGAGGGATGAGCAGTTCTTC. The chain has TRBV4-2 and TRBJ2-1, with D maybe TRBD2 (6 bases). Germline loops: CDR1 LGHNA, CDR2 YNFKEQ. Trimming stripped 1 base from V and 8 bases from J, with 24 bases between. The CDR3 has 18 amino acids.

J is TRBJ2-3 and V is TRBV6-2 or TRBV6-3; perhaps TRBD1 as D (7 bases). Germline values: CDR1 MNHEY, CDR2 SVGEGT. This CDR3 has 17 residues. The ends were cut back, 6 bases at V and 0 bases at J, with 19 bases in the middle. In DNA form, the CDR3 reads TGTGCCAGCAGCCTCCGTCGACAGGGAGGTAGCACAGATACGCAGTATTTT. Amino acids: CASSLRRQGGSTDTQYF.

This clone was observed a single time. V usage is TRBV18 and J usage is TRBJ2-4; D possibly corresponds to TRBD1 (6 bases). Deletions cut 6 bases from V and 8 bases from J, with 14 bases between. CDR3 size: 13 residues. CDR1 is KGHSH, CDR2 LQKENI, per germline. The CDR3 region has the DNA TGTGCCAGCTCTTACAGGGATGGAGACATTCAGTACTTC. The encoded protein is CASSYRDGDIQYF.

The CDR3 bases are TGTGCCAGCAGCCTCATGTCATTAAGAGCAACTAATGAAAAACTGTTTTTT. Amino acids: CASSLMSLRATNEKLFF. V is TRBV7-9 and J is TRBJ1-4, with no clear D. The V gene's germline CDR1 is SEHNR and CDR2 FQNEAQ (reference sequence). The CDR3 is 17 residues long. The V end lost 5 bases, the J end lost 0 bases, and 16 bases lay between the germline ends.

This chain links TRBV9 with TRBJ1-3; 9 bases fit TRBD1. The CDR3 has 15 amino acids. The germline CDR1 and CDR2 sequences are SGDLS and YYNGEE. J was trimmed by 4 bases and V by 2 bases; bases with no gene match: 4. CDR3 in DNA: TGTGCCAGCAGCGTTTCCGGGACAGGGGGAAACACCATATATTTT. Protein product: CASSVSGTGGNTIYF.

V and J are TRBV6-6 and TRBJ1-6, with no clear D. Trimming took 2 bases from V and 10 from J, leaving 12 bases between them. The germline V gene has CDR1 MNHNY and CDR2 SVGAGI (reference sequence). The CDR3 consists of 14 residues. The CDR3 sequence is CASSYADSGSPLHF. The CDR3 DNA follows: TGTGCCAGCAGTTACGCAGATAGCGGGTCACCCCTCCACTTT.

The chain couples TRBV19 to TRBJ2-1; 10 bases fit TRBD2. Germline values: CDR1 LNHDA, CDR2 SQIVND (reference sequence). The CDR3 is 16 amino acids. J lost 5 bases, V lost 1 base, and 5 bases had no gene match. Here the CDR3 reads CASSIVSGRTNNEQFF. DNA for the CDR3: TGTGCCAGTAGTATAGTTAGCGGGAGGACAAACAATGAGCAGTTCTTC.

V is TRBV9 and J is TRBJ1-3; D uncertain. The CDR3 totals 15 residues. V lost 2 bases to trimming and J lost 0 bases, with 9 bases between them. Germline CDR1 reads SGDLS; CDR2 reads YYNGEE. Here the CDR3 DNA reads TGTGCCAGCAGCGTCGAAGCTCCCTCTGGAAACACCATATATTTT. Protein: CASSVEAPSGNTIYF.

V is TRBV11-3 and J is TRBJ2-5; 14 bases match TRBD2. The CDR3 extends over 16 amino acids. In germline, CDR1 is SGHNT, CDR2 YENEEA. V was clipped by 5 bases and J by 5 bases; unmatched bases: 7. CDR3 sequence (DNA): TGTGCCAGCAGCCCGGGGGGACTAGCGGGAGCGGAGACCCAGTACTTC. Its translation: CASSPGGLAGAETQYF.

The chain recombines TRBV3-1 (or the pseudogene TRBV3-2) with TRBJ2-3; 9 bases match TRBD1. The CDR3 has 17 residues. Unmatched junction bases numbered 8, after V lost 0 bases and J lost 4 bases. Germline V gene lookup returns CDR1 LGHDT and CDR2 YNNKEL (reference sequence). For the CDR3, the DNA is TGTGCCAGCAGCCAAGAAAATACAGGGGGCACGGCAGATACGCAGTATTTT. Protein: CASSQENTGGTADTQYF.

CDR3 region: CASSSYQGLAEAFF. The CDR3 DNA follows: TGTGCCAGCAGTTCCTACCAGGGGTTGGCTGAAGCTTTCTTT. The rearrangement uses TRBV27 and TRBJ1-1; weak D call: TRBD1 (6 bases). Trimming took off 4 bases at V and 6 bases at J, with 15 bases between the two ends. The V gene's germline CDR1 is MNHEY and CDR2 SMNVEV (reference sequence). This CDR3 region has 14 residues.

The CDR3 region is CASYSKGDQNEQFF. The CDR3 region has the DNA TGTGCCAGCTACTCAAAGGGGGACCAGAATGAGCAGTTCTTC. This chain uses TRBV7-2 with TRBJ2-1; D possibly corresponds to TRBD1 (6 bases). CDR1 SGHTA and CDR2 FQGNSA come from the germline V gene. V lost 8 bases and J lost 7, with 18 bases in between. This CDR3 comprises 14 residues.

The CDR3 loop reads CASSILGQAAGGNTIYF. CDR3 coding DNA: TGTGCCAGTAGTATTTTAGGACAGGCCGCGGGAGGAAACACCATATATTTT. The chain carries TRBV19 and TRBJ1-3, with 7 bases matching TRBD1. Germline V gives CDR1 LNHDA, CDR2 SQIVND (reference sequence). The V segment lost 3 bases and the J segment 4 bases; nucleotides outside the gene matches: 12. The CDR3 sequence is 17 residues long.

This chain links TRBV2 with TRBJ1-1; D is uncertain. Germline V gives CDR1 SNHLY, CDR2 FYNNEI. This CDR3 has 14 residues. The germline V and J ends were trimmed by 6 bases and 4 bases, with 15 bases remaining between them. This CDR3 reads CASRQPPASTEAFF. Written as DNA, the CDR3 is TGTGCCAGCAGGCAGCCGCCAGCGTCCACTGAAGCTTTCTTT.